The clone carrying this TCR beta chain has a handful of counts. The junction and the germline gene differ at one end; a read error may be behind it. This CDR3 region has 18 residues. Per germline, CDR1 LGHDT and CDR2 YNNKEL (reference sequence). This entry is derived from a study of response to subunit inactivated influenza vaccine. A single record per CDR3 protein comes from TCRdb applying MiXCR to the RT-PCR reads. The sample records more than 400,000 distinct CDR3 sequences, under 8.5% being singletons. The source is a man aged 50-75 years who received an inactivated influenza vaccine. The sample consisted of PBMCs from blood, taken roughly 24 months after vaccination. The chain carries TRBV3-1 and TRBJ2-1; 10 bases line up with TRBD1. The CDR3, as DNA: TGTGCCTGCAGCCAGGAGGTCCCCGGGACAGGGGTGGTTAATGAGCAGTTCTTC. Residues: CACSQEVPGTGVVNEQFF.